These 10 T cell receptor beta chains were sequenced from one sample in a study of CD8 T cells in ankylosing spondylitis. A single record per CDR3 protein comes from TCRdb applying MiXCR to the 5' RACE reads. Of 250,000 or so distinct CDR3 sequences listed, roughly 10% were seen once; the top ten hold less than 7.5%. The sequenced material came from blood, either unsorted or a sorted T cell fraction (not recorded which). The receptors originated from a male donor with ankylosing spondylitis or in good health (not recorded which).

This clonotype was seen repeatedly, ten times or more. The V gene is TRBV20-1, the J gene TRBJ1-1, with a tentative D call TRBD1 (6 bases). The ends were cut back, 4 bases at V and 2 bases at J, with 14 bases in the middle. This CDR3 is 14 amino acids long. Germline CDR1 is DFQATT and CDR2 is SNEGSKA (reference sequence). CDR3 loop: CSATQDGTNTEAFF. The CDR3 nucleotides are TGCAGTGCTACACAGGACGGGACAAACACTGAAGCTTTCTTT.

J is TRBJ2-3 and V is TRBV5-6, with D perhaps given as TRBD1 or TRBD2 (5 bases each). Germline V gene lookup returns CDR1 SGHDT and CDR2 YYEEEE. V lost 2 bases and J 3 bases, leaving 13 bases between the germline ends. This CDR3 spans 15 amino acids. The CDR3, as DNA: TGTGCCAGCAGCTTTTTGGGGGTGGGAACAGATACGCAGTATTTT. Translation: CASSFLGVGTDTQYF.

The chain recombines TRBV29-1 with TRBJ2-4; D remains ambiguous. Per the germline V gene, CDR1 is SQVTM and CDR2 is ANQGSEA. With 1 base removed from V and 6 bases from J, the gap between germline ends came to 10 bases. The CDR3 sequence is 13 residues long. In DNA, the CDR3 is TGCAGCGTTGAAGCCTGGGATGGAAACATTCAGTACTTC. Protein sequence: CSVEAWDGNIQYF. The whole variable domain, remainder taken from reference TRBV29-1 and TRBJ2-4, is SAVISQKPSRDICQRGTSLTIQCQVDSQVTMMFWYRQQPGQSLTLIATANQGSEATYESGFVIDKFPISRPNLTFSTLTVSNMSPEDSSIYLCSVEAWDGNIQYFGAGTRLSVL.

This clonotype has at least ten counts. V and J are TRBV5-1 and TRBJ1-1, with 7 bases lining up with TRBD1. Trimming removed 0 bases from V and 5 bases from J; junction bases left unmatched: 7. The germline V gene encodes CDR1 SGHRS and CDR2 YFSETQ. The length of the CDR3 is 15 residues. This CDR3 is CASSLGQGLWTEAFF. In DNA form, the CDR3 reads TGCGCCAGCAGCTTGGGACAGGGCCTGTGGACTGAAGCTTTCTTT.

The chain combines TRBV20-1 with TRBJ2-3; 8 positions agree with TRBD1. CDR1 DFQATT and CDR2 SNEGSKA come from the germline V gene (reference sequence). V was pared by 5 bases and J by 4 bases, with 8 bases of the junction left unmatched. The CDR3 runs to 14 residues. In DNA form, the CDR3 reads TGCAGTGCTGGACAGGGAAACATGCCAGATACGCAGTATTTT. Residues: CSAGQGNMPDTQYF.

This clonotype came up many times. The rearrangement links TRBV28 to TRBJ2-4; 12 positions agree with TRBD2. The CDR3 covers 17 residues. The ends lost 6 bases at V and 0 bases at J; junction bases unmatched: 6. Germline V lookup: CDR1 MDHEN, CDR2 SYDVKM. The DNA for the CDR3 is TGTGCCAGCAGCTGGCTAGCGGGAGGGGTAGCCAAAAACATTCAGTACTTC. Amino acids: CASSWLAGGVAKNIQYF.

This clonotype came up a few times. The chain is built from TRBV5-1 and TRBJ2-2; no clear D. Germline CDR1 is SGHRS and CDR2 is YFSETQ. The CDR3 is 12 residues long. V was shortened by 0 bases and J by 9 bases, with 6 bases between the two germline ends. For the CDR3, the DNA is TGCGCCAGCAGCTTGGTGGGCCGGGAGCTGTTTTTT. The encoded protein is CASSLVGRELFF.

At least ten counts were recorded for this clonotype. The rearrangement links TRBV5-5 to TRBJ1-5; D gene unclear. V shed 4 bases and J shed 3 bases, with 14 bases lying between them. The CDR3 runs 15 residues. The germline V gene has CDR1 SGHKS and CDR2 YYEKEE (reference sequence). The CDR3 nucleotides read TGTGCCAGCAGCGTTGTCCCAGGTTCCAATCAGCCCCAGCATTTT. Its protein is CASSVVPGSNQPQHF.

This clonotype was observed many times. This chain joins TRBV6-1 and TRBJ2-7; the D gene is possibly TRBD2 (5 bases). Germline CDR1 is MNHNS and CDR2 is SASEGT. The CDR3 sequence is 15 residues long. Trimming pared 3 bases from V and 2 bases from J, leaving 14 bases between. The CDR3 DNA reads as TGTGCCAGCAGTGACCCTCGGGGAAGGGCCTACGAGCAGTACTTC. Protein sequence: CASSDPRGRAYEQYF.

The rearrangement links TRBV28 to TRBJ2-3, with no clear D. This CDR3 region has 14 residues. V was shortened by 7 bases and J by 2 bases, with 13 bases between the two germline ends. Germline V gene data show CDR1 as MDHEN and CDR2 as SYDVKM. CDR3 DNA sequence: TGTGCCAGCACCCTAACGGGCAACACAGATACGCAGTATTTT. Residues: CASTLTGNTDTQYF.